A selection of T cell receptor beta chains follows, all from one sample in a study of blood T cell repertoires in COVID-19. Generated by immunoSEQ multiplex PCR, the TCRdb table keeps only in-frame clones and is missing some. This table has about 30,000 clones, 88% appearing once. The sequencing sample was made of peripheral blood. The source of these receptors is a man aged 55 to 70 with active COVID-19. Both conserved end residues are part of each CDR3. Fields, in order: V gene, J gene, CDR3 protein.

>TRBV19|TRBJ2-7
CASSIALTVMYEQYF
>TRBV7-9|TRBJ2-6
CASSSGPEYGGLMANVLTF
>TRBV2|TRBJ2-7
CASSKGSTYEQYF
>TRBV6-5|TRBJ1-2
CASSYSKGKDYGYTF
>TRBV2|TRBJ1-6
CASSGTGASSYNSPLHF
>TRBV3-1/TRBV3-2|TRBJ2-2
CASGGLAPGELFF
>TRBV7-9|TRBJ2-1
CASSPSGRWNEQFF
>TRBV6-5|TRBJ2-1
CASSPAGESYNEQFF
>TRBV28|TRBJ1-1
CASSRSTGIVTEAFF
>TRBV5-1|TRBJ2-1
CASSLGTGDVWNEQFF
>TRBV2|TRBJ2-5
CASTGGETQYF
>TRBV3-1/TRBV3-2|TRBJ2-1
CASSQDLSGGSYNEQFF
>TRBV2|TRBJ2-4
CASCETGVWDQYF
>TRBV27|TRBJ1-2
CASSPTVGGYTF
>TRBV5-1|TRBJ1-2
CASSLMADSNYGYTF
>TRBV19|TRBJ2-1
CASSIQGGAYNEQFF
>TRBV5-1|TRBJ2-1
CASSVRERNEQFF